Listed here are 22 T cell receptor beta chains from one sample, sequenced in a study of T cells in Graves' hyperthyroidism and ophthalmopathy. RNA transcripts served as the template for amplifying TCR beta CDR3 regions. Researchers ran a first-round RT-PCR on the TCR CDR3 using the HTBI primer set. TCRdb reprocessed the multiplex PCR reads with MiXCR, giving one entry per CDR3 protein. The repertoire holds 300,000 to 400,000 distinct CDR3 sequences, with 14% as singletons. Sequenced: blood. The receptors come from a woman in her sixties with Graves' hyperthyroidism.

The rearrangement links TRBV6-1 to TRBJ1-3, with a possible D match to TRBD1 (5 bases). CDR3 size: 14 residues. Looked up from germline, CDR1 is MNHNS and CDR2 is SASEGT. The V end was cut by 6 bases, the J end by 0 bases, with 9 bases between. CDR3 protein: CASRGLNSGNTIYF. As DNA, the CDR3 is TGTGCCAGCAGGGGGCTGAACTCTGGAAACACCATATATTTT.

This clonotype has only a few counts. The chain has TRBV20-1 and TRBJ2-3; 8 nucleotides align to TRBD2. Per germline, CDR1 DFQATT and CDR2 SNEGSKA (reference sequence). The CDR3 is 13 amino acids. Losses at the gene ends were 2 bases for V and 6 bases for J; bases not matched to a gene: 4. Here the CDR3 reads CSARREGPDTQYF. The CDR3 DNA sequence: TGCAGTGCTAGACGGGAGGGCCCGGATACGCAGTATTTT.

The chain combines TRBV10-1 with TRBJ1-1; D ambiguous. Trimming shortened V by 0 bases and J by 1 base, and 6 bases separated the two germline ends. Germline-derived CDR1 and CDR2 are WNHNN and SYGVQD (reference sequence). This CDR3 spans 14 amino acids. CDR3 sequence (DNA): TGCGCCAGCAGTGAGTCGGATTCGAACACTGAAGCTTTCTTT. The encoded protein is CASSESDSNTEAFF.

This clonotype has a count of ten or more. The chain recombines TRBV2 with TRBJ2-3; TRBD2 agrees at 7 bases. V lost 4 bases to trimming and J lost 6 bases; unmatched junction nucleotides: 4. The CDR3 runs to 13 residues. Germline CDR1 and CDR2: SNHLY and FYNNEI. The CDR3 DNA sequence: TGTGCCAGCAGTGCCCAGACTAGCGATACGCAGTATTTT. Protein: CASSAQTSDTQYF.

This chain joins TRBV5-6 and TRBJ2-5, with 7 bases that match TRBD1. Germline trimming cut 3 bases from V and 0 bases from J; bases unmatched to any gene: 5. This CDR3 region has 15 residues. From germline, CDR1 is SGHDT and CDR2 YYEEEE. CDR3 nucleotide sequence: TGTGCCAGCAGCTCACAGGGACAGTACCAAGAGACCCAGTACTTC. It encodes CASSSQGQYQETQYF.

In this sample, this clonotype turned up many times. The chain has TRBV28 and TRBJ1-1, with D unresolved. In germline, CDR1 is MDHEN, CDR2 SYDVKM. With 4 bases removed from V and 6 bases from J, the gap between germline ends came to 12 bases. This CDR3 is 13 amino acids long. This CDR3 is CASSWRVLAEAFF. The CDR3 DNA is TGTGCCAGCAGTTGGAGGGTGTTGGCTGAAGCTTTCTTT.

The sample holds many counts of this clonotype. V and J are TRBV6-1 and TRBJ1-6, with D hard to call. V was pared by 6 bases and J by 6 bases, with 18 bases between. The CDR3 runs to 16 residues. CDR1 and CDR2 (germline): MNHNS, SASEGT. CDR3 nucleotides: TGTGCCAGCAGCCATAAAGTGTCGGGTTCTAATTCACCCCTCCACTTT. Translated: CASSHKVSGSNSPLHF.

This clonotype was seen repeatedly, ten times or more. V usage is TRBV3-1 and J usage is TRBJ1-2, with 7 bases lining up with TRBD1. The CDR3 has 14 amino acids. V shed 4 bases, J shed 6 bases, and the junction held 8 bases outside the gene matches. The germline CDR1 and CDR2 sequences are LGHDT and YNNKEL (reference sequence). The CDR3 sequence: CASSPLDREDGYTF. The CDR3 DNA is TGTGCCAGCAGCCCACTCGACAGGGAAGATGGCTACACCTTC.

In this sample, this clonotype turned up many times. V and J are TRBV6-6 and TRBJ2-1; no definite D call. The germline V and J ends were trimmed by 1 base and 9 bases, with 4 bases remaining between them. The CDR3 is made up of 11 amino acids. CDR1 and CDR2 from the germline V gene are MNHNY and SVGAGI (reference sequence). The CDR3 region is CASSYWGEQFF. In nucleotides, the CDR3 is TGTGCCAGCAGTTACTGGGGTGAGCAGTTCTTC.

This clonotype came up a few times. The V and J genes are TRBV18 and TRBJ1-6; D is ambiguous. Looked up from germline, CDR1 is KGHSH and CDR2 is LQKENI. Trimming pared 2 bases from V and 7 bases from J, leaving 9 bases between. The CDR3 is made up of 14 amino acids. CDR3 amino acids: CASSPEPGNSPLHF. CDR3 bases: TGTGCCAGCTCACCAGAACCTGGCAATTCACCCCTCCACTTT.

This clonotype was counted many times. J is TRBJ1-1 and V is TRBV5-1; D not certain. This CDR3 region has 13 residues. Germline V lookup: CDR1 SGHRS, CDR2 YFSETQ. Trimming took off 1 base at V and 3 bases at J, with 7 bases between the two ends. CDR3 protein: CASSLTEDTEAFF. The CDR3 nucleotides read TGCGCCAGCAGCTTGACGGAGGACACTGAAGCTTTCTTT.

The J gene is TRBJ2-7, the V gene TRBV5-1, with 9 bases lining up with TRBD2. The CDR3 is 15 residues long. The V gene end was trimmed by 0 bases and the J gene end by 3 bases; junction bases not matched to a gene: 4. Germline V gene data show CDR1 as SGHRS and CDR2 as YFSETQ. The CDR3 here is CASSLELAGRYEQYF. CDR3 coding DNA: TGCGCCAGCAGCTTGGAACTAGCGGGTCGCTACGAGCAGTACTTC.

This clonotype was picked up many times. This chain links TRBV11-2 with TRBJ2-3, with D unresolved. Germline CDR1 reads SGHAT; CDR2 reads FQNNGV. The CDR3 consists of 12 residues. V lost 5 bases and J 3 bases, leaving 6 bases between the germline ends. The CDR3 DNA reads as TGTGCCAGCAGCACTCGGACAGATACGCAGTATTTT. It yields the protein CASSTRTDTQYF.

This clonotype was seen repeatedly, ten times or more. The V and J genes are TRBV11-2 and TRBJ2-7; TRBD2 is a possible D gene (5 bases). This CDR3 comprises 12 residues. The germline V gene has CDR1 SGHAT and CDR2 FQNNGV. V lost 8 bases and J 4 bases, leaving 12 bases between the germline ends. The CDR3 nucleotides are TGTGCCAGCGGCGCTAGCAGATACGAGCAGTACTTC. It encodes CASGASRYEQYF.

This clonotype was counted at least ten times. The chain recombines TRBV5-1 with TRBJ2-1, with D perhaps being TRBD1 or TRBD2 (5 bases each). The CDR3 spans 15 residues. The germline V and J ends were trimmed by 1 base and 4 bases, with 12 bases remaining between them. The V gene's germline CDR1 is SGHRS and CDR2 YFSETQ. This CDR3 reads CASSLLGTDYNEQFF. Here the CDR3 DNA reads TGCGCCAGCAGCTTGTTGGGGACCGATTACAATGAGCAGTTCTTC.

Many counts were recorded for this clonotype. The chain is built from TRBV5-1 and TRBJ2-2; TRBD1 matches at 7 bases. CDR3 length: 16 residues. V lost 0 bases to trimming and J lost 1 base; unmatched junction nucleotides: 3. From germline, CDR1 is SGHRS and CDR2 YFSETQ. CDR3 sequence (DNA): TGCGCCAGCAGCTTGGTTCGGACAGGGAACACCGGGGAGCTGTTTTTT. Encoded protein: CASSLVRTGNTGELFF.

This clonotype was recorded at least ten times. This sequence joins TRBV7-3 and TRBJ2-1; D is unresolved. Trimming removed 0 bases at V and 6 bases at J, with 3 bases between. This CDR3 has 12 residues. Germline V gene sequence: CDR1 SGHTA, CDR2 FQGTGA. CDR3 amino acids: CASSLTPNEQFF. DNA for the CDR3: TGTGCCAGCAGCTTAACCCCCAATGAGCAGTTCTTC. Filled out from reference TRBV7-3 and TRBJ2-1, the complete variable domain reads GAGVSQTPSNKVTEKGKYVELRCDPISGHTALYWYRQSLGQGPEFLIYFQGTGAADDSGLPNDRFFAVRPEGSVSTLKIQRTERGDSAVYLCASSLTPNEQFFGPGTRLTVL.

Here the CDR3 DNA reads TGCGCCAGCAGCCAGCAGGGACAGGGAAGCTCCTACGAGCAGTACTTC. Translating gives CASSQQGQGSSYEQYF. The V gene is TRBV4-1, the J gene TRBJ2-7; 9 bases are a match to TRBD1. There are 16 residues in the CDR3. Per the germline V gene, CDR1 is MGHRA and CDR2 is YSYEKL. V lost 3 bases, J lost 0 bases, and 6 bases stayed unmatched.

This clonotype was found many times. CDR3 loop: CASSELGFRNEQFF. The CDR3 nucleotides read TGTGCCAGCAGTGAGTTGGGATTCCGCAATGAGCAGTTCTTC. This chain connects TRBV2 to TRBJ2-1; D gene uncertain. V lost 3 bases and J lost 6, with 12 bases in between. Germline V lookup: CDR1 SNHLY, CDR2 FYNNEI. This CDR3 is 14 amino acids long. Full variable domain (missing parts from reference TRBV2 and TRBJ2-1): EPEVTQTPSHQVTQMGQEVILRCVPISNHLYFYWYRQILGQKVEFLVSFYNNEISEKSEIFDDQFSVERPDGSNFTLKIRSTKLEDSAMYFCASSELGFRNEQFFGPGTRLTVL.

The gene calls are TRBV7-3 and TRBJ2-3; 7 bases fit TRBD2. Germline CDR1 is SGHTA and CDR2 is FQGTGA. V was clipped by 3 bases and J by 2 bases; unmatched bases: 2. The CDR3 extends over 14 amino acids. The CDR3 loop reads CASSFLAATDTQYF. The CDR3 DNA sequence: TGTGCCAGCAGCTTCCTAGCGGCCACAGATACGCAGTATTTT.

This clonotype was observed many times. This chain uses TRBV6-1 with TRBJ1-5; TRBD1 is a possible D gene (5 bases). Trimming pared 6 bases from V and 2 bases from J, leaving 17 bases between. CDR1 and CDR2 from the germline V gene are MNHNS and SASEGT. The CDR3 is 16 residues long. DNA for the CDR3: TGTGCCAGCAGCCCGGGGGTCCGTTCGGGCAATCAGCCCCAGCATTTT. Translating gives CASSPGVRSGNQPQHF.

This clonotype was seen at least ten times. This chain joins TRBV5-1 and TRBJ2-1; weak D call: TRBD2 (5 bases). This CDR3 is 15 amino acids long. Trimming took 0 bases from V and 8 from J, leaving 15 bases between them. Per the germline V gene, CDR1 is SGHRS and CDR2 is YFSETQ. Here the CDR3 DNA reads TGCGCCAGCAGCTTGGAACGGCCAGCCGGGGATGAGCAGTTCTTC. This codes for CASSLERPAGDEQFF.